This passage covers 5 T cell receptor beta chains from one sample sequenced in a study of shared clonotypes between healthy human individuals. The assay was immunoSEQ multiplex PCR, and TCRdb's table has in-frame clones only and misses some. Of over a million clones listed, about four fifths were seen once; the top ten hold 0.5% to 0.65%. The sample consisted of memory CD4+ T cells from PBMCs. Subset in this sample: CD45RA-negative fraction. The origin of the receptors is a man younger than 35 in good health. Some clones in this sample may be carry-over from other donors' samples.

The V call is TRBV5-1, the J call TRBJ2-1; possible D gene TRBD1, 6 bases. This CDR3 has 15 residues. Trimming removed 6 bases from V and 1 base from J, with 14 bases in between. Germline loops: CDR1 SGHRS, CDR2 YFSETQ. CDR3 sequence: CASTKTGQSYNEQFF. The CDR3 bases are TGCGCCAGCACGAAGACGGGACAATCCTACAATGAGCAGTTCTTC.

The chain carries TRBV25-1 and TRBJ2-3; the D is unclear. The V gene lost 7 bases and the J gene lost 1 base, with 9 bases spanning the gap. The CDR3 runs to 13 residues. The germline V gene has CDR1 MGHDK and CDR2 SYGVNS. For the CDR3, the DNA is TGTGCCAGCAACCAATTTGGCACAGATACGCAGTATTTT. Encoded protein: CASNQFGTDTQYF.

The J gene is TRBJ2-7, the V gene TRBV4-1; the D gene could be TRBD1 or TRBD2 (5 bases each). Looked up from germline, CDR1 is MGHRA and CDR2 is YSYEKL. V was pared by 4 bases and J by 2 bases, with 12 bases between. CDR3 length equals 14 residues. CDR3: CASSLGTEPYEQYF. CDR3 DNA: TGCGCCAGCAGCCTGGGGACGGAGCCCTACGAGCAGTACTTC.

About this clone: The same CDR3 arises from other DNA sequences in this sample as well. The chain carries TRBV7-3 and TRBJ2-7; the match to TRBD2 covers 10 bases. CDR3 length equals 15 residues. The germline V gene has CDR1 SGHTA and CDR2 FQGTGA. V was pared by 2 bases and J by 3 bases, with 4 bases of the junction left unmatched. The CDR3 DNA follows: TGTGCCAGCAGCTTAGGGCTAGCGGGAGTCTACGAGCAGTACTTC. It specifies CASSLGLAGVYEQYF.

The chain uses TRBV27 and TRBJ2-7; D may be TRBD2 (6 bases). This CDR3 comprises 13 residues. The V end lost 4 bases, the J end lost 5 bases, and 12 bases lay between the germline ends. The germline V gene has CDR1 MNHEY and CDR2 SMNVEV (reference sequence). This CDR3 reads CASSSGRVDEQYF. In nucleotides, the CDR3 is TGTGCCAGCAGTTCCGGGAGAGTAGACGAGCAGTACTTC.